The 3 T cell receptor beta chains given below trace back to one sample, sequenced in a study of shared clonotypes between healthy human individuals. Data came from immunoSEQ multiplex PCR; TCRdb stores just in-frame clones and leaves some out. The sample contains 2 million to 2.5 million clones, approximately 96% of which appear only once. The sequenced sample was naive CD4+ T cells sorted from blood. Subset given: CD45RA+ positively selected. The receptor source for this set is a man younger than 35 in good health.

This clone was detected only a few times. This chain uses TRBV6-1 with TRBJ1-4, with 9 bases lining up with TRBD1. The CDR3 is 14 residues long. Germline V gene sequence: CDR1 MNHNS, CDR2 SASEGT. J lost 8 bases, V lost 2 bases, and 3 bases had no gene match. CDR3 sequence: CASSEQGTGEKLFF. CDR3 nucleotide sequence: TGTGCCAGCAGTGAACAGGGGACAGGGGAAAAACTGTTTTTT.

This clone was detected once. The V gene is TRBV5-1, the J gene TRBJ2-5; D is uncertain. CDR3 length equals 13 residues. Germline values: CDR1 SGHRS, CDR2 YFSETQ. Deletions cut 4 bases from V and 5 bases from J, with 12 bases between. In nucleotides, the CDR3 is TGCGCCAGCAGCCGCTTCAGTCAGGAGACCCAGTACTTC. Its translation: CASSRFSQETQYF. Drawing the rest from reference TRBV5-1 and TRBJ2-5, the complete variable domain is KAGVTQTPRYLIKTRGQQVTLSCSPISGHRSVSWYQQTPGQGLQFLFEYFSETQRNKGNFPGRFSGRQFSNSRSEMNVSTLELGDSALYLCASSRFSQETQYFGPGTRLLVL.

This clone has only one observation. The same CDR3 also results from other DNA sequences found in this sample. The rearrangement links TRBV19 to TRBJ2-1; no clear D. V lost 1 base and J 1 base, leaving 5 bases between the germline ends. The CDR3 consists of 14 residues. Germline values: CDR1 LNHDA, CDR2 SQIVND (reference sequence). The CDR3 DNA sequence: TGTGCCAGTAGTATAGGGGGTTCCTACAATGAGCAGTTCTTC. Its protein product is CASSIGGSYNEQFF.